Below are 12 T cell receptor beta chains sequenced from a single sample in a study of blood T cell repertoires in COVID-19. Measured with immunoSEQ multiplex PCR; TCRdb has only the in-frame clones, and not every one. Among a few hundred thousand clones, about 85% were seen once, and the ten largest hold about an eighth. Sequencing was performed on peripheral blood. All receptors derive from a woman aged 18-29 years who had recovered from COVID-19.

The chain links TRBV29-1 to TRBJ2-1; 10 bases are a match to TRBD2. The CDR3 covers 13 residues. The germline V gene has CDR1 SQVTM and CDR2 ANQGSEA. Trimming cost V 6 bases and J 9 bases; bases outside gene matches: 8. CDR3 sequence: CSVVTSGYGEQFF. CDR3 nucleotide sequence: TGCAGCGTCGTGACTAGCGGGTACGGTGAGCAGTTCTTC.

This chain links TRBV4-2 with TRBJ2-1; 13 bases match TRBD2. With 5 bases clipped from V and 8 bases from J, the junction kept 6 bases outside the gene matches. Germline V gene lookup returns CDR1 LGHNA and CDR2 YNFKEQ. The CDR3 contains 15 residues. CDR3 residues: CASSAGLAGDDEQFF. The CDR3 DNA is TGTGCCAGCAGCGCCGGACTAGCGGGAGACGATGAGCAGTTCTTC.

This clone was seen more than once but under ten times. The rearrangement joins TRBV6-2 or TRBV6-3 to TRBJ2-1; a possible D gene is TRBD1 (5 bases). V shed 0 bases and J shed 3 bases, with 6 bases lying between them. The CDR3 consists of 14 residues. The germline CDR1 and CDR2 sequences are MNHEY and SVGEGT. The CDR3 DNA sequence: TGTGCCAGCAGTTACTCAGGGGACTACAATGAGCAGTTCTTC. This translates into CASSYSGDYNEQFF.

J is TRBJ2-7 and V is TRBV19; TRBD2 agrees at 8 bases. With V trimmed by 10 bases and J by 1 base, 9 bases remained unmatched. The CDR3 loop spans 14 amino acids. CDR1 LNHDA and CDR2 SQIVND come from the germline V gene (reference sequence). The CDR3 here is CATQMTSASYEQYF. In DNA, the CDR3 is TGTGCCACTCAGATGACTAGCGCTTCCTACGAGCAGTACTTC.

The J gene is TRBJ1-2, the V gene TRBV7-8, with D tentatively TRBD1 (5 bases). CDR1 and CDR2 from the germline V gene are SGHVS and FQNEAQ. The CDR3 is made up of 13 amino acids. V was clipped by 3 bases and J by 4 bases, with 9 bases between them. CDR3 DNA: TGTGCCAGCAGCTTGACAGTGACCTATGGCTACACCTTC. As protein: CASSLTVTYGYTF.

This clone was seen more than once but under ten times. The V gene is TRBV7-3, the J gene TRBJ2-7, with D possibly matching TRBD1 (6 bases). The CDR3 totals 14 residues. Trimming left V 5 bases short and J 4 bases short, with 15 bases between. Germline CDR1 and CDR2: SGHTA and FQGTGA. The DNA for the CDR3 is TGTGCCAGCAGCCCCCAGGGGACCTTATACGAGCAGTACTTC. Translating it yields CASSPQGTLYEQYF.

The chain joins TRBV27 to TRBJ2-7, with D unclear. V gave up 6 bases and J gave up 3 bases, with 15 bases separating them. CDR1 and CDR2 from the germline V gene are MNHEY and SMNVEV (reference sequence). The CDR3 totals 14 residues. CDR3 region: CASSLTSHGYEQYF. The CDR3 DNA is TGTGCCAGCAGCCTGACTTCCCACGGCTACGAGCAGTACTTC.

The CDR3: CASSFVTGGGQPQHF. The CDR3 DNA reads as TGTGCCAGCAGTTTCGTGACAGGTGGCGGCCAGCCCCAGCATTTT. The chain uses TRBV6-5 and TRBJ1-5; tentatively, D is TRBD1 (6 bases). Germline V gene sequence: CDR1 MNHEY, CDR2 SVGAGI. This CDR3 has 15 residues. Trimming took off 4 bases at V and 7 bases at J, with 17 bases between the two ends.

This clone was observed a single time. In nucleotides, the CDR3 is TGTGCCAGCTCACTCGCTCAGGGGGCGGGCACTGAAGCTTTCTTT. It codes for CASSLAQGAGTEAFF. The genes are TRBV18 and TRBJ1-1, with 8 bases that match TRBD1. In germline, CDR1 is KGHSH, CDR2 LQKENI. CDR3 length: 15 residues. V gave up 4 bases and J gave up 4 bases; unmatched junction bases: 8.

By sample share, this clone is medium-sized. CDR3 bases: TGTGCTAGTGGCAGCGGGGAGTACGATACAGATACGCAGTATTTT. The encoded protein is CASGSGEYDTDTQYF. V and J are TRBV12-5 and TRBJ2-3; TRBD2 matches 7 bases. CDR1 is LGHNT, CDR2 FRNRAP, per germline. V shed 6 bases, J shed 3 bases, and the junction held 9 bases outside the gene matches. This CDR3 is 15 amino acids long.

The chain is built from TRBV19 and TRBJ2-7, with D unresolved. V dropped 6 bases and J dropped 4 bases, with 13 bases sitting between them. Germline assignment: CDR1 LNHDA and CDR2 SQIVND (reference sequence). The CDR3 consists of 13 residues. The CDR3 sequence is CASRRSEQYEQYF. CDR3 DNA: TGTGCCAGTAGAAGGAGTGAACAATACGAGCAGTACTTC.

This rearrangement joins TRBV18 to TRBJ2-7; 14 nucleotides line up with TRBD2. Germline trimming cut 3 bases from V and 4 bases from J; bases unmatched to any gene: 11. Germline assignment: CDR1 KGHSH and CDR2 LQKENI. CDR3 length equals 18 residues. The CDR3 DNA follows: TGTGCCAGCTCACCTAATCCAGGGACTAGCGGGAGTGGATACGAGCAGTACTTC. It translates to CASSPNPGTSGSGYEQYF.